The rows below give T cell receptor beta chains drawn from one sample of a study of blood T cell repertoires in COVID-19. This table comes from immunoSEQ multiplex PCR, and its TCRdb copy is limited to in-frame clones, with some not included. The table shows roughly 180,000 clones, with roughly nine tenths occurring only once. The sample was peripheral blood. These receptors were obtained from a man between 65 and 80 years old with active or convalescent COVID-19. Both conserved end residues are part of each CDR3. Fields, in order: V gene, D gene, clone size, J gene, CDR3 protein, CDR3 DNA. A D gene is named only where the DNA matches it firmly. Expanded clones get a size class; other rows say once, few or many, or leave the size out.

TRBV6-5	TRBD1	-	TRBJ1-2	CASSYSRTGNYGYTF	TGTGCCAGCAGTTACTCGCGGACAGGGAACTATGGCTACACCTTC
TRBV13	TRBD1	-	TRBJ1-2	CASSLEGQGHGYTF	TGTGCCAGCAGCTTAGAGGGACAGGGGCATGGCTACACCTTC
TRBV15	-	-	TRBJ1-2	CATSRDSRVENYGYTF	TGTGCCACCAGCAGAGATTCCAGGGTTGAGAACTATGGCTACACCTTC
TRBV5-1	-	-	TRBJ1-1	CASSKGGADTEAFF	TGCGCCAGCAGCAAAGGGGGTGCGGACACTGAAGCTTTCTTT
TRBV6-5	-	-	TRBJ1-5	CASSYSIQRPPQHF	TGTGCCAGCAGTTACTCTATCCAGCGCCCGCCCCAGCATTTT
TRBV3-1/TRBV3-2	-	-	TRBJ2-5	CASSQFEGGEETQYF	TGTGCCAGCAGCCAATTCGAAGGGGGGGAAGAGACCCAGTACTTC
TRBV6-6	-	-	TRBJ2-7	CASSYPGRGDYEQYF	TGTGCCAGCAGTTACCCCGGCAGGGGGGATTACGAGCAGTACTTC
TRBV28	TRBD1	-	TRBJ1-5	CASSLRRQGHQPQHF	TGTGCCAGCAGTTTACGGAGACAGGGGCATCAGCCCCAGCATTTT
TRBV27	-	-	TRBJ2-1	CASSLTGLPYNEQFF	TGTGCCAGCAGTTTAACGGGACTGCCCTACAATGAGCAGTTCTTC
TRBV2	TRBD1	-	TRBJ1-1	CASSEDPGTGSNTEAFF	TGTGCCAGCAGTGAAGACCCCGGGACAGGGTCGAACACTGAAGCTTTCTTT
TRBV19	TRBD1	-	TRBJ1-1	CASSIGSGTGVNTEAFF	TGTGCCAGTAGTATCGGGTCCGGGACAGGGGTGAACACTGAAGCTTTCTTT
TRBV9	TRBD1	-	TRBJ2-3	CASSARQGPPDTQYF	TGTGCCAGCAGCGCCCGACAGGGTCCCCCAGATACGCAGTATTTT
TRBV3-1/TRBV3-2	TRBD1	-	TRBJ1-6	CASSRTGGRSPLHF	TGTGCCAGCAGCCGGACAGGGGGCCGATCACCCCTCCACTTT
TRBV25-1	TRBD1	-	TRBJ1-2	CASSDSPGTGANYGYTF	TGTGCCAGCAGTGATTCCCCCGGGACAGGGGCTAACTATGGCTACACCTTC
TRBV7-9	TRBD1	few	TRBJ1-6	CASSSRDRGLNSPLHF	TGTGCCAGCAGCTCGAGAGACAGGGGTTTGAATTCACCCCTCCACTTT
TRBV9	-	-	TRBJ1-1	CASSPHRGSTRNTEAFF	TGTGCCAGCAGCCCCCACCGGGGGAGTACGAGGAACACTGAAGCTTTCTTT
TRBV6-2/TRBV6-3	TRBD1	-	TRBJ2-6	CASSFRDRGFLFSGANVLTF	TGTGCCAGCAGCTTCCGGGACAGGGGGTTTCTTTTTTCTGGGGCCAACGTCCTGACTTTC
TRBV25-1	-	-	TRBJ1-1	CASSEYGGGTEAFF	TGTGCCAGCAGTGAATATGGGGGAGGCACTGAAGCTTTCTTT
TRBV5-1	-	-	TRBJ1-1	CASSQYWNTEAFF	TGCGCCAGCAGCCAGTATTGGAACACTGAAGCTTTCTTT
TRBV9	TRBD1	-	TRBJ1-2	CASSPNDRVGGYTF	TGTGCCAGCAGCCCCAACGACAGGGTGGGTGGCTACACCTTC
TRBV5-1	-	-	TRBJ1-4	CASSLQQTTTTNEKLFF	TGCGCCAGCAGCCTACAGCAGACTACGACAACTAATGAAAAACTGTTTTTT
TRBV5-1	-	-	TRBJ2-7	CASSFPGYGEQYF	TGCGCCAGCAGCTTTCCCGGGTACGGGGAGCAGTACTTC
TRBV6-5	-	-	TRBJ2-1	CASSTSAEQFF	TGTGCCAGCAGTACTAGTGCTGAGCAGTTCTTC
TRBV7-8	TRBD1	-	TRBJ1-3	CASSFGQGGNTIYF	TGTGCCAGCAGCTTCGGACAGGGAGGAAACACCATATATTTT
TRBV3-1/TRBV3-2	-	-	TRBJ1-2	CASSQGGYPNYGYTF	TGTGCCAGCAGCCAAGGAGGGTACCCTAACTATGGCTACACCTTC
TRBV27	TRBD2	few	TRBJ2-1	CASSLGHGLAAFNEQFF	TGTGCCAGCAGTTTGGGCCACGGACTAGCGGCTTTCAATGAGCAGTTCTTC
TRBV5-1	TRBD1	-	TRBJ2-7	CASSKDRAYEQYF	TGCGCCAGCAGCAAGGACAGGGCCTACGAGCAGTACTTC
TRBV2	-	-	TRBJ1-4	CATNRVGEKLFF	TGTGCCACCAACAGGGTCGGAGAAAAACTGTTTTTT
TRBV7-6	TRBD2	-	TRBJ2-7	CASSYLSGTSGATYEQYF	TGTGCCAGCAGCTACCTCTCAGGGACTAGCGGGGCGACCTACGAGCAGTACTTC
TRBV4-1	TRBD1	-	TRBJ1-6	CATRQGAGSPLHF	TGCGCCACCAGACAGGGCGCAGGTTCACCCCTCCACTTT
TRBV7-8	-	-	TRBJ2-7	CASSYKQGPYEQYF	TGTGCCAGCAGCTACAAACAGGGACCCTACGAGCAGTACTTC
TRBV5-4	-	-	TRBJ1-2	CASSEGGENYGYTF	TGTGCCAGCAGCGAGGGAGGCGAAAACTATGGCTACACCTTC
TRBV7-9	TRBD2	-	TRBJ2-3	CASSLGTSGEDTQYF	TGTGCCAGCAGCTTAGGGACTAGCGGGGAAGATACGCAGTATTTT
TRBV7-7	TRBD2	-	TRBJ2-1	CASSQGLLAASYNEQFF	TGTGCTAGCAGCCAGGGCCTACTAGCGGCCTCCTACAATGAGCAGTTCTTC
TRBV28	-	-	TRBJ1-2	CASSLWAFKGYTF	TGTGCCAGCAGTCTTTGGGCTTTTAAGGGCTACACCTTC
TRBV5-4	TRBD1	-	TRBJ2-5	CASSNRGGGRETQYF	TGTGCCAGCAGCAACAGGGGTGGTGGTAGAGAGACCCAGTACTTC
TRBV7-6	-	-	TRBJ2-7	CASSLVRESYEQYF	TGTGCCAGCAGCTTAGTTAGGGAGTCCTACGAGCAGTACTTC
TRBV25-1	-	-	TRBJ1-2	CASSDHNRINGYTF	TGTGCCAGCAGTGATCATAACAGGATTAATGGCTACACCTTC
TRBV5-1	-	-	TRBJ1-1	CASSPQRPNTEAFF	TGCGCCAGCAGCCCACAGAGACCGAACACTGAAGCTTTCTTT
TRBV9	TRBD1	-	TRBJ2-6	CASSPKQGVSSGANVLTF	TGTGCCAGCAGCCCTAAACAGGGGGTTAGCTCTGGGGCCAACGTCCTGACTTTC
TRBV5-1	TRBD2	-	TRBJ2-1	CASSLVGGNPNNEQFF	TGCGCCAGCAGCTTGGTGGGGGGGAACCCAAACAATGAGCAGTTCTTC
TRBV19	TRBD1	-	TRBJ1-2	CASSHRGKTNYGYTF	TGTGCCAGTAGTCACAGGGGTAAGACTAACTATGGCTACACCTTC
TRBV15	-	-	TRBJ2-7	CATSRDRTQSNGQYF	TGTGCCACCAGCAGAGATAGGACACAATCCAACGGGCAGTACTTC
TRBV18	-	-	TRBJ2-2	CASSPYGGGSAGELFF	TGTGCCAGCTCACCATACGGGGGAGGATCGGCCGGGGAGCTGTTTTTT
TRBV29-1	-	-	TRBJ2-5	CSVGRTVGGETQYF	TGCAGCGTTGGCCGGACAGTGGGGGGGGAGACCCAGTACTTC
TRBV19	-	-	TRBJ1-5	CASSIVLYQPQHF	TGTGCCAGTAGTATAGTTCTTTATCAGCCCCAGCATTTT
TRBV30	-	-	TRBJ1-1	CAAEKHTEAFF	TGTGCCGCCGAGAAGCACACTGAAGCTTTCTTT
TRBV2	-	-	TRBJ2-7	CASLGKYEQYF	TGTGCCAGCCTAGGAAAATACGAGCAGTACTTC
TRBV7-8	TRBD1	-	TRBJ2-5	CASSLGAGGNVETQYF	TGTGCCAGCAGCTTAGGGGCAGGGGGCAACGTAGAGACCCAGTACTTC
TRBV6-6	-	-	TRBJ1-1	CASSSFGAEAFF	TGTGCCAGCAGTTCTTTCGGAGCTGAAGCTTTCTTT
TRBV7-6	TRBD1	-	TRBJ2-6	CASSYRGHGANVLTF	TGTGCCAGCAGCTACAGGGGGCATGGGGCCAACGTCCTGACTTTC
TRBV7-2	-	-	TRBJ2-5	CASSRGNLPYQETQYF	TGTGCCAGCAGCCGGGGTAACTTACCGTACCAAGAGACCCAGTACTTC
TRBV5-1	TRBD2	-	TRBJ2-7	CASSPLAGAEEQYF	TGCGCCAGCAGCCCACTAGCGGGAGCGGAGGAGCAGTACTTC
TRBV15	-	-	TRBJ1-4	CATSRPPAGTNEKLFF	TGTGCCACCAGCAGACCCCCTGCGGGAACTAATGAAAAACTGTTTTTT